Each of the 8 T cell receptor beta chains below was sequenced from the same sample in a study of blood T cell repertoires in COVID-19. Sequenced by immunoSEQ multiplex PCR; TCRdb stores in-frame clones only, minus some. The sample consists of roughly 260,000 clones, about 87% of them appearing once. Sequences were obtained from PBMCs or T cells enriched from blood (not recorded which). The receptors originated from a woman under 40 with acute COVID-19.

V is TRBV19 and J is TRBJ2-3; D unclear. Looked up from germline, CDR1 is LNHDA and CDR2 is SQIVND (reference sequence). The CDR3 is 13 residues long. The V and J ends lost 11 bases and 2 bases respectively, with 14 bases between them. DNA for the CDR3: TGTGCCGGCAGTAGAGCCCACACAGATACGCAGTATTTT. It encodes CAGSRAHTDTQYF.

The DNA for the CDR3 is TGTGCCAGCAGCCGCGTTAACTATGGCTACACCTTC. Amino acids: CASSRVNYGYTF. The J gene is TRBJ1-2, the V gene TRBV3-1 (or the pseudogene TRBV3-2); no clear D gene. Germline lookup yields CDR1 LGHDT and CDR2 YNNKEL (reference sequence). The CDR3 is made up of 12 amino acids. V lost 4 bases to trimming and J lost 1 base, with 4 bases between them.

V is TRBV9 and J is TRBJ2-5, with D tentatively TRBD2 (6 bases). The CDR3 contains 15 residues. The germline V and J ends were trimmed by 0 bases and 1 base, with 10 bases remaining between them. The germline V gene encodes CDR1 SGDLS and CDR2 YYNGEE. The CDR3 DNA is TGTGCCAGCAGCGTAGCCGGGGGTTTCCAAGAGACCCAGTACTTC. Translation gives CASSVAGGFQETQYF.

V usage is TRBV10-1 and J usage is TRBJ2-5; D gene ambiguous. The length of the CDR3 is 12 residues. The ends were cut back, 0 bases at V and 4 bases at J, with 3 bases in the middle. Germline CDR1 and CDR2: WNHNN and SYGVQD (reference sequence). DNA for the CDR3: TGCGCCAGCAGTGAGTCCGGAGAGACCCAGTACTTC. Protein: CASSESGETQYF.

The chain combines TRBV6-6 with TRBJ2-1, with 9 bases matching TRBD2. The CDR3 length is 14 residues. Germline V gene data show CDR1 as MNHNY and CDR2 as SVGAGI (reference sequence). The ends lost 9 bases at V and 9 bases at J; junction bases unmatched: 12. CDR3 DNA: TGTGCCAGTGATGGGCGGGGGGGCCTCCGTGAGCAGTTCTTC. Translating gives CASDGRGGLREQFF.

This chain uses TRBV2 with TRBJ2-3; maybe TRBD2 (5 bases). The CDR3 covers 12 residues. Germline values: CDR1 SNHLY, CDR2 FYNNEI. The V gene lost 5 bases and the J gene lost 2 bases, with 5 bases spanning the gap. CDR3 region: CASSRDTDTQYF. Here the CDR3 DNA reads TGTGCCAGCAGTCGGGACACAGATACGCAGTATTTT.

On this clone itself: At one boundary the junction diverges from the germline segment, which might be a read error. The chain carries TRBV7-7 and TRBJ2-2; 7 bases match TRBD2. The CDR3 length is 15 residues. Per the germline V gene, CDR1 is SSHAT and CDR2 is FNYEAQ (reference sequence). The DNA of the CDR3 is TGTGCTAGCAGCTTAGAAAGCGGGGCTACCGGGGAGCTGTTTTTT. It is translated as CASSLESGATGELFF.

This clone was seen a few times. CDR3 sequence (DNA): TGTGCCAGCAGCCAAGATCACATTAGCAATCAGCCCCAGCATTTT. Its protein is CASSQDHISNQPQHF. The chain employs TRBV3-1 (or the pseudogene TRBV3-2) and TRBJ1-5, with D unclear. Germline V gene lookup returns CDR1 LGHDT and CDR2 YNNKEL (reference sequence). The ends were cut back, 0 bases at V and 0 bases at J, with 6 bases in the middle. The CDR3 has 15 amino acids.